Below, 21 T cell receptor beta chains from the same sample are listed, as sequenced in a study of blood T cell repertoires in COVID-19. TCRdb's copy holds only in-frame clones and misses some; the assay was immunoSEQ multiplex PCR. The data contain 200,000 or so clones, roughly 90% of them seen just once; the ten biggest clones take up roughly 6%. Sequenced sample: peripheral blood. The receptors stem from a man between 60 and 75 years old who had recovered from COVID-19.

This chain uses TRBV4-1 with TRBJ1-2; D call uncertain. The CDR3 is made up of 15 amino acids. Germline-derived CDR1 and CDR2 are MGHRA and YSYEKL. Trimming left V 0 bases short and J 0 bases short, with 8 bases between. This CDR3 reads CASSQDSNTNYGYTF. For the CDR3, the DNA is TGCGCCAGCAGCCAAGATAGCAATACTAACTATGGCTACACCTTC.

V usage is TRBV3-1 (or the pseudogene TRBV3-2) and J usage is TRBJ2-7; D is ambiguous. The CDR3 length is 13 residues. Trimming removed 6 bases at V and 6 bases at J, with 15 bases between. Germline lookup yields CDR1 LGHDT and CDR2 YNNKEL (reference sequence). CDR3 sequence reads: CASSNHPRSEQYF. For the CDR3, the DNA is TGTGCCAGCAGTAACCACCCTCGGAGCGAGCAGTACTTC.

The chain carries TRBV2 and TRBJ2-2; D call uncertain. Germline CDR1 reads SNHLY; CDR2 reads FYNNEI. The V end was cut by 7 bases, the J end by 6 bases, with 9 bases between. This CDR3 has 12 residues. CDR3 protein: CASTLNPGELFF. The CDR3 region has the DNA TGTGCCAGCACCCTAAACCCCGGGGAGCTGTTTTTT.

This chain joins TRBV7-2 and TRBJ2-7, with 7 bases lining up with TRBD1. Germline assignment: CDR1 SGHTA and CDR2 FQGNSA. Unmatched junction bases numbered 11, after V lost 5 bases and J lost 1 base. CDR3 length: 16 amino acids. In DNA form, the CDR3 reads TGTGCCAGCAGCATCTACAGGGGCCAAGGATCCTACGAGCAGTACTTC. Residues: CASSIYRGQGSYEQYF.

V gene TRBV6-5 combines with J gene TRBJ1-3; the D gene is possibly TRBD1 (6 bases). The CDR3 spans 15 residues. Germline V gene data show CDR1 as MNHEY and CDR2 as SVGAGI. The V end was cut by 7 bases, the J end by 4 bases, with 17 bases between. The CDR3 sequence is CASTPLGTKGNTIYF. CDR3 nucleotide sequence: TGTGCCAGCACCCCTCTCGGGACAAAAGGAAACACCATATATTTT.

The CDR3 loop is CASRQTGNSYNEQFF. In nucleotides, the CDR3 is TGTGCCAGCAGACAGACAGGGAACTCCTACAATGAGCAGTTCTTC. The V and J genes are TRBV4-2 and TRBJ2-1; 7 bases agree with TRBD1. The CDR3 loop spans 15 amino acids. The germline V gene encodes CDR1 LGHNA and CDR2 YNFKEQ. V lost 6 bases to trimming and J lost 0 bases; unmatched junction nucleotides: 5.

This clone was recorded once. The chain recombines TRBV5-5 with TRBJ2-2; a weak D match, TRBD2 (6 bases). The V end was cut by 4 bases, the J end by 5 bases, with 24 bases between. Germline V gives CDR1 SGHKS, CDR2 YYEKEE (reference sequence). This CDR3 has 18 residues. CDR3 sequence: CASSTVVWAGPGTGELFF. The DNA for the CDR3 is TGTGCCAGCAGCACCGTCGTCTGGGCGGGACCTGGGACCGGGGAGCTGTTTTTT.

In this sample, this clone turned up once. The rearrangement uses TRBV5-6 and TRBJ1-1; a possible D gene is TRBD1 (6 bases). The length of the CDR3 is 16 residues. Trimming left V 2 bases short and J 0 bases short, with 14 bases between. Germline loops: CDR1 SGHDT, CDR2 YYEEEE. The CDR3 protein is CASSFRTTGLNTEAFF. CDR3 DNA: TGTGCCAGCAGCTTCAGGACGACAGGATTGAACACTGAAGCTTTCTTT.

CDR3 nucleotide sequence: TGTGCCAGCAGTTACCCGGGTAGCACAGATACGCAGTATTTT. Translation: CASSYPGSTDTQYF. This chain links TRBV6-5 with TRBJ2-3; no firm D call. Germline CDR1 is MNHEY and CDR2 is SVGAGI. This CDR3 is 14 amino acids long. V lost 2 bases to trimming and J lost 0 bases, with 6 bases between them.

This clone was recorded only once. The V call is TRBV2, the J call TRBJ1-1; perhaps TRBD1 as D (5 bases). The CDR3 sequence is 16 residues long. The ends were cut back, 4 bases at V and 4 bases at J, with 19 bases in the middle. Looked up from germline, CDR1 is SNHLY and CDR2 is FYNNEI. This CDR3 is CASSARSQGQATEAFF. CDR3 DNA: TGTGCCAGCAGTGCGCGGTCTCAGGGTCAAGCCACTGAAGCTTTCTTT.

The CDR3: CASSLSLGVGYTF. CDR3 coding DNA: TGTGCCAGCAGTTTATCGCTAGGAGTTGGGTACACCTTC. The chain links TRBV27 to TRBJ1-2; D remains ambiguous. Germline CDR1 and CDR2: MNHEY and SMNVEV (reference sequence). The CDR3 contains 13 residues. V lost 0 bases and J 11 bases, leaving 13 bases between the germline ends.

The chain is built from TRBV6-4 and TRBJ1-1; TRBD1 aligns across 9 bases. The CDR3 runs to 13 residues. Germline V gene lookup returns CDR1 MRHNA and CDR2 SNTAGT. V was clipped by 4 bases and J by 11 bases; unmatched bases: 8. The CDR3 coding sequence is TGTGCCAGCAGTGTTACAGGGGGCCAGGAGGCTTTCTTT. Its protein product is CASSVTGGQEAFF.

The rearrangement links TRBV5-1 to TRBJ2-2; maybe TRBD2 (5 bases). Germline V lookup: CDR1 SGHRS, CDR2 YFSETQ. V lost 4 bases and J lost 4, with 17 bases in between. This CDR3 contains 16 residues. The CDR3 reads CASSDGRGMGTGELFF. The CDR3 bases are TGCGCCAGCAGCGACGGTCGGGGAATGGGCACCGGGGAGCTGTTTTTT.

The rearrangement joins TRBV7-2 to TRBJ2-1; D possibly corresponds to TRBD1 (6 bases). V gave up 5 bases and J gave up 9 bases, with 14 bases separating them. This CDR3 is 13 amino acids long. Germline CDR1 is SGHTA and CDR2 is FQGNSA. CDR3 sequence (DNA): TGTGCCAGCAGCGCCAGCCAGGGGCTTGAGCAGTTCTTC. Its protein product is CASSASQGLEQFF.

V and J are TRBV7-3 and TRBJ2-2; 7 bases are a match to TRBD1. V lost 5 bases to trimming and J lost 0 bases; unmatched junction nucleotides: 9. Germline values: CDR1 SGHTA, CDR2 FQGTGA. The length of the CDR3 is 17 residues. Written as DNA, the CDR3 is TGTGCCAGCAGCCCGAGCCCTCAGGGGGCGAACACCGGGGAGCTGTTTTTT. Its translation is CASSPSPQGANTGELFF.

J is TRBJ2-3 and V is TRBV5-1, with D possibly being TRBD1 (6 bases). Germline V gene lookup returns CDR1 SGHRS and CDR2 YFSETQ. The length of the CDR3 is 17 residues. Trimming removed 0 bases from V and 0 bases from J, with 14 bases in between. CDR3 loop: CASSLASDRVSTDTQYF. In DNA, the CDR3 is TGCGCCAGCAGCTTGGCTTCGGACAGAGTTAGCACAGATACGCAGTATTTT.

Notes on this clone: This same CDR3 is encoded by further DNA sequences in the sample. The rearrangement joins TRBV27 to TRBJ1-3; no definite D call. CDR1 is MNHEY and CDR2 is SMNVEV in the germline V gene (reference sequence). V lost 4 bases and J 4 bases, leaving 8 bases between the germline ends. The CDR3 has 13 residues. CDR3 in DNA: TGTGCCAGCAGTTCGGGAGCAGGAAACACCATATATTTT. Amino acids: CASSSGAGNTIYF.

The chain uses TRBV6-6 and TRBJ2-6; 7 bases map to TRBD1. The CDR3 covers 15 residues. Germline V CDR1 and CDR2: MNHNY, SVGAGI (reference sequence). The V gene end was trimmed by 5 bases and the J gene end by 4 bases; junction bases not matched to a gene: 5. CDR3 bases: TGTGCCAGCAGTGGGACAGAGGCCGGGGCCAACGTCCTGACTTTC. Translating it yields CASSGTEAGANVLTF.

In nucleotides, the CDR3 is TGTGCCAGCAGTGAGAGGCAGGGGGGCGACTATGGCTACACCTTC. Translated: CASSERQGGDYGYTF. J is TRBJ1-2 and V is TRBV6-1; 7 positions match TRBD1. CDR1 MNHNS and CDR2 SASEGT come from the germline V gene. The ends lost 3 bases at V and 3 bases at J; junction bases unmatched: 7. The CDR3 extends over 15 amino acids.

The chain uses TRBV19 and TRBJ1-4; D perhaps matches TRBD1 (6 bases). Trimming removed 6 bases from V and 0 bases from J, with 11 bases in between. The CDR3 consists of 15 residues. CDR1 and CDR2 from the germline V gene are LNHDA and SQIVND (reference sequence). CDR3: CASRPWTATNEKLFF. The CDR3 DNA sequence: TGTGCCAGTAGGCCCTGGACAGCAACTAATGAAAAACTGTTTTTT.

The chain recombines TRBV3-1 (or the pseudogene TRBV3-2) with TRBJ2-7; 10 bases are shared with TRBD2. The germline gives CDR1 LGHDT, CDR2 YNNKEL (reference sequence). The CDR3 contains 17 residues. The V gene end was trimmed by 0 bases and the J gene end by 5 bases; junction bases not matched to a gene: 10. CDR3 sequence reads: CASSQDKLAGGRNEQYF. CDR3 DNA sequence: TGTGCCAGCAGCCAAGATAAATTAGCGGGAGGACGAAACGAGCAGTACTTC.